This T cell receptor (beta chain) was sequenced during a study of cytomegalovirus exposure and HLA in healthy donors. Regarding the study as a whole: Among the CMV-associated chains, three were confirmed in vitro as specific for CMV antigens.

About this clone: As yet, its antigen is unknown.

Sequenced by immunoSEQ multiplex PCR; TCRdb stores in-frame clones only, minus some. The profile shows over 200,000 clones, 85% to 90% of them singletons. Separate from the approximately 670-subject first cohort, the roughly 120-subject validation cohort was the one that the donors belonged to. The CDR3 covers 13 residues. V lost 11 bases to trimming and J lost 4 bases; unmatched junction nucleotides: 7. Per germline, CDR1 WNHNN and CDR2 SYGVQD (reference sequence). The chain couples TRBV10-1 to TRBJ1-4, with 7 bases lining up with TRBD1. Specimen: PBMCs. The sequence derives from a woman aged 18 to 35 in good health and CMV-seronegative. The CDR3 DNA reads TGCGCCCACGGGACAGTCAGTAATGAAAAACTGTTTTTT. Translated, it gives CAHGTVSNEKLFF.